This T cell receptor (beta chain) was identified in a study of cytomegalovirus exposure and HLA in healthy donors. Study observations and caveats: In vitro assays verified that a few CMV-associated chains recognized CMV antigens specifically.

On this clone: The target antigen is unknown.

Germline CDR1 reads LNHNV; CDR2 reads YYDKDF (reference sequence). CDR3 size: 16 residues. V was clipped by 2 bases and J by 7 bases; unmatched bases: 10. Data came from immunoSEQ multiplex PCR; TCRdb stores just in-frame clones and leaves some out. The sample yields about 100,000 clones, approximately 94% seen once. Material for sequencing was PBMCs. The receptor's source is a woman under 30 in good health and CMV-seronegative. The chain couples TRBV15 to TRBJ2-1; TRBD2 aligns across 8 bases. The CDR3 reads CATSRQPSGGLNEQFF. In DNA, the CDR3 is TGTGCCACCAGCAGACAGCCTTCGGGGGGGTTAAATGAGCAGTTCTTC.